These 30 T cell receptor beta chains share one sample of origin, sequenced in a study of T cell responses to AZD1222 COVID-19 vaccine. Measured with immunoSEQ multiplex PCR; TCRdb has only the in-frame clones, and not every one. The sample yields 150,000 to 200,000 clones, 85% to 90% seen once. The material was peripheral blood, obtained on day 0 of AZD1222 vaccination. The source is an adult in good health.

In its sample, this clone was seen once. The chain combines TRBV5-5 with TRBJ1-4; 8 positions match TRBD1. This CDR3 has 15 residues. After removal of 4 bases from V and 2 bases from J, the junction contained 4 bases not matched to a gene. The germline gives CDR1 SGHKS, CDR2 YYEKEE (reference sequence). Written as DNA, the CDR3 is TGTGCCAGCAGCCCCCGGACAGGGACTAATGAAAAACTGTTTTTT. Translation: CASSPRTGTNEKLFF.

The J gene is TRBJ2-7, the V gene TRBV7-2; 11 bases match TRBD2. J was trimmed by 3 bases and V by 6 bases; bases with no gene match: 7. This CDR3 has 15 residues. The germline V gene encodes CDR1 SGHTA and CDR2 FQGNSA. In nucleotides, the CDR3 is TGTGCCAGCAGATCCACTAGCGGGAGTCTCTACGAGCAGTACTTC. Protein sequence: CASRSTSGSLYEQYF.

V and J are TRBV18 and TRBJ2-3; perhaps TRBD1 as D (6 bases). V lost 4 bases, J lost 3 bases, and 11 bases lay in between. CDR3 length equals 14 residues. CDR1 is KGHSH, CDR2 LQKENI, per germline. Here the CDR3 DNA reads TGTGCCAGCTCACGGTTTAGGGGGACAGATACGCAGTATTTT. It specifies CASSRFRGTDTQYF.

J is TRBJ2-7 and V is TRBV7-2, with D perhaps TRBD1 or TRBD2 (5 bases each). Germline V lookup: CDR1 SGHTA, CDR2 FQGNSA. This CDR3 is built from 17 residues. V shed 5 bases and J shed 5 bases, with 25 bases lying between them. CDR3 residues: CASSPSGARGHLDEQYF. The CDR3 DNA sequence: TGTGCCAGCAGCCCTTCCGGGGCCCGGGGCCATCTCGACGAGCAGTACTTC. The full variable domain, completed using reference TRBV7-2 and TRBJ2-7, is GAGVSQSPSNKVTEKGKDVELRCDPISGHTALYWYRQSLGQGLEFLIYFQGNSAPDKSGLPSDRFSAERTGGSVSTLTIQRTQQEDSAVYLCASSPSGARGHLDEQYFGPGTRLTVT.

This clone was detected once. CDR3 nucleotides: TGTGCCAGCAGCGTATGGGCGGGAGCCGAGCAGTACTTC. It codes for CASSVWAGAEQYF. The chain joins TRBV9 to TRBJ2-7; 7 nucleotides agree with TRBD2. The J segment lost 6 bases and the V segment lost 1 base, leaving 4 bases of the junction unmatched. This CDR3 region has 13 residues. The V gene's germline CDR1 is SGDLS and CDR2 YYNGEE.

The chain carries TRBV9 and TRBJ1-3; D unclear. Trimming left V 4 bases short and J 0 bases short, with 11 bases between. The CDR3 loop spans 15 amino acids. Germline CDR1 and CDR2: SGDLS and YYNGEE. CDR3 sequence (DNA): TGTGCCAGCAGCCCCCGCAGCTACTCTGGAAACACCATATATTTT. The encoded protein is CASSPRSYSGNTIYF.

The CDR3 loop reads CASSTLGQHQPQHF. CDR3 bases: TGTGCCAGCAGCACCCTGGGACAACATCAGCCCCAGCATTTT. The chain has TRBV28 and TRBJ1-5, with TRBD1 as a possible D gene (6 bases). Per germline, CDR1 MDHEN and CDR2 SYDVKM. V dropped 6 bases and J dropped 5 bases, with 14 bases sitting between them. This CDR3 has 14 amino acids.

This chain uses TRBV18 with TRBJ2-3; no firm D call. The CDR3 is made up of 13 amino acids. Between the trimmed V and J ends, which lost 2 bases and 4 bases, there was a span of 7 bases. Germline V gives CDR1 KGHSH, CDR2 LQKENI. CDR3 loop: CASSPSTADTQYF. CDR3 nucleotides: TGTGCCAGCTCACCATCCACGGCAGATACGCAGTATTTT.

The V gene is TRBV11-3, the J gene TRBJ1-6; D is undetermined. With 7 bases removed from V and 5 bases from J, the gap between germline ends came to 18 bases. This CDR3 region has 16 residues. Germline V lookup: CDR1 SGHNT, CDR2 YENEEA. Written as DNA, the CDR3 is TGTGCCAGCACCGCTAAGCCTGAGTGTGATAATTCACCCCTCCACTTT. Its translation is CASTAKPECDNSPLHF.

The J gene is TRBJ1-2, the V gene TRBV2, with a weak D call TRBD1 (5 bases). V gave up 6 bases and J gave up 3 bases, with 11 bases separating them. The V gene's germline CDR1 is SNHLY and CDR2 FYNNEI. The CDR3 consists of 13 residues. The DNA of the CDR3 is TGTGCCAGCAGAATCGGGACGGACTATGGCTACACCTTC. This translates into CASRIGTDYGYTF. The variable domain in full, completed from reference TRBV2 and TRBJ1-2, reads EPEVTQTPSHQVTQMGQEVILRCVPISNHLYFYWYRQILGQKVEFLVSFYNNEISEKSEIFDDQFSVERPDGSNFTLKIRSTKLEDSAMYFCASRIGTDYGYTFGSGTRLTVV.

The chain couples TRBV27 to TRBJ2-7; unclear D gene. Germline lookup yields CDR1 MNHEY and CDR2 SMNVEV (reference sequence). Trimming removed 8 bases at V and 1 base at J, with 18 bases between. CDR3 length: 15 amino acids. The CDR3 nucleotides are TGTGCCAGCTCATACGCCACAGCGATTTCCTACGAGCAGTACTTC. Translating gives CASSYATAISYEQYF.

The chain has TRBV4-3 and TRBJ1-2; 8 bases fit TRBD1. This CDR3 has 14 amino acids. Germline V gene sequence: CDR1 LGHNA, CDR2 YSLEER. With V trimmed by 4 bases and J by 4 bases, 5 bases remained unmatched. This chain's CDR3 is CASSPGDRPYGYTF. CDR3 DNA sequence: TGCGCCAGCAGCCCAGGGGACAGGCCCTATGGCTACACCTTC.

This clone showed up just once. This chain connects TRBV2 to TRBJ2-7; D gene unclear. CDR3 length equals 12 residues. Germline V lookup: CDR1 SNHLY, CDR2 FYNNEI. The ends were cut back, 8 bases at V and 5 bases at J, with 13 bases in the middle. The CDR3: CASQEWVHEQYF. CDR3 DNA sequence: TGTGCCAGCCAGGAGTGGGTCCACGAGCAGTACTTC. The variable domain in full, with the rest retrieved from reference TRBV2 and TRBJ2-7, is EPEVTQTPSHQVTQMGQEVILRCVPISNHLYFYWYRQILGQKVEFLVSFYNNEISEKSEIFDDQFSVERPDGSNFTLKIRSTKLEDSAMYFCASQEWVHEQYFGPGTRLTVT.

This CDR3 reads CASSYGGIEQYF. CDR3 bases: TGTGCCAGCAGTTACGGGGGGATCGAGCAGTACTTC. The chain is built from TRBV6-5 and TRBJ2-7; D possibly corresponds to TRBD2 (6 bases). Per the germline V gene, CDR1 is MNHEY and CDR2 is SVGAGI. CDR3 size: 12 residues. V was shortened by 2 bases and J by 6 bases, with 8 bases between the two germline ends.

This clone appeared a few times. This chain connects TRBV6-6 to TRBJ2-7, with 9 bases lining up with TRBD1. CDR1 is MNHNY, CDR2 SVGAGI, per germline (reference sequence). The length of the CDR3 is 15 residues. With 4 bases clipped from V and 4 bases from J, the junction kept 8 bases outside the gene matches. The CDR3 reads CASSSRQGGEYEQYF. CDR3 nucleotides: TGTGCCAGCAGTTCCCGACAGGGGGGCGAGTACGAGCAGTACTTC.

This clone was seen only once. As DNA, the CDR3 is TGTGCCAGCAGCCAGCTTGGGGGGATGAACACTGAAGCTTTCTTT. Encoded protein: CASSQLGGMNTEAFF. The rearrangement joins TRBV7-9 to TRBJ1-1, with D possibly matching TRBD1 (5 bases). The CDR3 sequence is 15 residues long. Per the germline V gene, CDR1 is SEHNR and CDR2 is FQNEAQ (reference sequence). Trimming removed 5 bases from V and 0 bases from J, with 13 bases in between.

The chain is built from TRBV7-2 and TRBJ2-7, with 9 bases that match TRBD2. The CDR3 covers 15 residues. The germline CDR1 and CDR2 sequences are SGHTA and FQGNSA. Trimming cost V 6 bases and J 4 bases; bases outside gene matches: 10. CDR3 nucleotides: TGTGCCAGCAGTTCAGCGGGGGGCAATGCTTACGAGCAGTACTTC. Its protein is CASSSAGGNAYEQYF.

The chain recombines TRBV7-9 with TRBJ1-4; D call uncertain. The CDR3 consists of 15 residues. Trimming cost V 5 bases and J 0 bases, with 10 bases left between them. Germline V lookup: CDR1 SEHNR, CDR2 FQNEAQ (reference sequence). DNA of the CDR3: TGTGCCAGCAGCGAGTGGCTCGCAACTAATGAAAAACTGTTTTTT. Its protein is CASSEWLATNEKLFF.

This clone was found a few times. The CDR3 coding sequence is TGTGCCAGCAGTCCCTCCGGACAGGTCAATCAGCCCCAGCATTTT. The encoded protein is CASSPSGQVNQPQHF. The chain joins TRBV6-5 to TRBJ1-5, with 7 bases fitting TRBD1. The CDR3 is 15 amino acids. The germline V gene has CDR1 MNHEY and CDR2 SVGAGI. The V segment lost 5 bases and the J segment 3 bases; nucleotides outside the gene matches: 7.

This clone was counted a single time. The CDR3 nucleotides are TGTGCCACCAGTGTCCAAGCAGGGAACACAGATACGCAGTATTTT. It is translated as CATSVQAGNTDTQYF. The rearrangement uses TRBV24-1 and TRBJ2-3; TRBD1 might be the D (5 bases). This CDR3 spans 15 amino acids. Looked up from germline, CDR1 is KGHDR and CDR2 is SFDVKD. Trimming stripped 5 bases from V and 2 bases from J, with 13 bases between.

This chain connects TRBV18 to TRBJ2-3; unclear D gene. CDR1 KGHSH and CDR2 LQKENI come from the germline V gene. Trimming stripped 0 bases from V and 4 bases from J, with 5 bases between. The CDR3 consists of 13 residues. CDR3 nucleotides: TGTGCCAGCTCACCACCCCGGGCAGATACGCAGTATTTT. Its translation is CASSPPRADTQYF.

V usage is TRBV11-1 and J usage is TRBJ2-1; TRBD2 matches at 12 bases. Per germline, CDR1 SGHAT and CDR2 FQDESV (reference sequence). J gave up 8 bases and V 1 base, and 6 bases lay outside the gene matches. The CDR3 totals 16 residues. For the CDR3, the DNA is TGTGCCAGCAGCTTAGGGTTCCTAGCGGGGGGGCATGAGCAGTTCTTC. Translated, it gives CASSLGFLAGGHEQFF. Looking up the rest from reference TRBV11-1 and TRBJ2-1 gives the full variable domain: EAEVAQSPRYKITEKSQAVAFWCDPISGHATLYWYRQILGQGPELLVQFQDESVVDDSQLPKDRFSAERLKGVDSTLKIQPAELGDSAMYLCASSLGFLAGGHEQFFGPGTRLTVL.

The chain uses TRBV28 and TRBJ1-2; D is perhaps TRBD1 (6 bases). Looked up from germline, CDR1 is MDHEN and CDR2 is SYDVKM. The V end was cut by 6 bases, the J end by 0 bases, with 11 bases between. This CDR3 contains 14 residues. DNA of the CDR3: TGTGCCAGCAGACCCACAGGGACTAACTATGGCTACACCTTC. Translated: CASRPTGTNYGYTF.

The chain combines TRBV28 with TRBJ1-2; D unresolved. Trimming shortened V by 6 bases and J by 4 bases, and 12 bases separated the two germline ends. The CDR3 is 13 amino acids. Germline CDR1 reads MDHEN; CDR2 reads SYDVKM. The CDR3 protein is CASRQISSYGYTF. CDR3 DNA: TGTGCCAGCAGACAAATTTCATCCTATGGCTACACCTTC.

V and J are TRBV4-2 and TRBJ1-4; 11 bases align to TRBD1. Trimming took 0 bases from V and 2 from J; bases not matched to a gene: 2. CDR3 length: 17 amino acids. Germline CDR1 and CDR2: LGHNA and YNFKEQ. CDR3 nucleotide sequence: TGTGCCAGCAGCCAAGAGGGACAGGGGGGCACTAATGAAAAACTGTTTTTT. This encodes CASSQEGQGGTNEKLFF.

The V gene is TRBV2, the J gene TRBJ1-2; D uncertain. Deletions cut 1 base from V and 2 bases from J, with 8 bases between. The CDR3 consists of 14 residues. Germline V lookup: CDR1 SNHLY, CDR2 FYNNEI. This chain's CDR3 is CASSEVQQNYGYTF. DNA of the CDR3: TGTGCCAGCAGTGAAGTACAGCAAAACTATGGCTACACCTTC.

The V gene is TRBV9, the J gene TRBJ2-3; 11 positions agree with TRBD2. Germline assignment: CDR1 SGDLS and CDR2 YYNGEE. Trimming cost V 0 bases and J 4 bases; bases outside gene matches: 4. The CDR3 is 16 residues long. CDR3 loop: CASSVDGLAGADTQYF. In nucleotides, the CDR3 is TGTGCCAGCAGCGTAGACGGACTAGCGGGCGCAGATACGCAGTATTTT.

CDR3 residues: CASSWVGSYEQYF. The CDR3 nucleotides read TGTGCCAGCAGTTGGGTGGGGTCCTACGAGCAGTACTTC. V usage is TRBV2 and J usage is TRBJ2-7; D remains ambiguous. The CDR3 has 13 amino acids. Germline V lookup: CDR1 SNHLY, CDR2 FYNNEI. V was clipped by 5 bases and J by 1 base, with 9 bases between them. The whole variable domain, remainder taken from reference TRBV2 and TRBJ2-7, is EPEVTQTPSHQVTQMGQEVILRCVPISNHLYFYWYRQILGQKVEFLVSFYNNEISEKSEIFDDQFSVERPDGSNFTLKIRSTKLEDSAMYFCASSWVGSYEQYFGPGTRLTVT.

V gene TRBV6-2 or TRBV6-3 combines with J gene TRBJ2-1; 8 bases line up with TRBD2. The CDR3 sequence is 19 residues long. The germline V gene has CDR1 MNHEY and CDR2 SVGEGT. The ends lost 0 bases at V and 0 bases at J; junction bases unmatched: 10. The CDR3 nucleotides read TGTGCCAGCAGTTACTCGTTTCTGGCGGGGGGAAGCTCCTACAATGAGCAGTTCTTC. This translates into CASSYSFLAGGSSYNEQFF.

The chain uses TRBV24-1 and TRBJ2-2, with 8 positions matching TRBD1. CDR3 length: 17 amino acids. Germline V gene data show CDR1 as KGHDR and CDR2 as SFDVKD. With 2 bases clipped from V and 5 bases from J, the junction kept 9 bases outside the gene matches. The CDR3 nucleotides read TGTGCCACCAGTGATTCTAGTCGGACAGGGAGAACCGGGGAGCTGTTTTTT. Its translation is CATSDSSRTGRTGELFF.